The 10 T cell receptor beta chains given below trace back to one sample, sequenced in a study of cytomegalovirus exposure and HLA in healthy donors. Both 60 Vbeta primers and 13 Jbeta primers went into the PCR. Sequenced by immunoSEQ multiplex PCR; TCRdb stores in-frame clones only, minus some. The sample carries about 130,000 clones, 75% to 85% recorded once. Sequencing was performed on PBMCs. All receptors derive from a male donor in good health and CMV-seronegative.

V is TRBV6-5 and J is TRBJ2-7; perhaps TRBD1 as D (5 bases). Trimming took 2 bases from V and 6 from J, leaving 11 bases between them. Germline assignment: CDR1 MNHEY and CDR2 SVGAGI. The CDR3 contains 13 residues. The CDR3: CASSYGRRGEQYF. The CDR3 coding sequence is TGTGCCAGCAGTTACGGTAGAAGGGGCGAGCAGTACTTC.

V is TRBV4-3 and J is TRBJ1-2; TRBD1 might be the D (6 bases). Per the germline V gene, CDR1 is LGHNA and CDR2 is YSLEER. The CDR3 sequence is 13 residues long. V lost 5 bases, J lost 2 bases, and 9 bases lay in between. The CDR3 here is CASSATGNYGYTF. In DNA form, the CDR3 reads TGCGCCAGCAGCGCTACAGGGAACTATGGCTACACCTTC.

The chain is built from TRBV2 and TRBJ1-1, with D unclear. CDR3 length equals 13 residues. Germline assignment: CDR1 SNHLY and CDR2 FYNNEI. Deletions cut 6 bases from V and 3 bases from J, with 11 bases between. DNA for the CDR3: TGTGCCAGCAGGAGGAGGGAGGACACTGAAGCTTTCTTT. The encoded protein is CASRRREDTEAFF.

This chain links TRBV2 with TRBJ2-3, with 8 bases aligning to TRBD1. The V segment lost 7 bases and the J segment 7 bases; nucleotides outside the gene matches: 13. Germline V CDR1 and CDR2: SNHLY, FYNNEI. The CDR3 has 15 residues. The CDR3 nucleotides are TGTGCCAGCACTTTCTGGACAGGGTCCGTAAATACGCAGTATTTT. It translates to CASTFWTGSVNTQYF.

This chain uses TRBV6-5 with TRBJ1-1; D possibly corresponds to TRBD1 (6 bases). The CDR3 consists of 13 residues. CDR1 is MNHEY and CDR2 is SVGAGI in the germline V gene. V shed 6 bases and J shed 6 bases, with 14 bases lying between them. This CDR3 is CASSRGQGAEAFF. The DNA for the CDR3 is TGTGCCAGCAGCCGGGGACAAGGAGCTGAAGCTTTCTTT.

J is TRBJ2-5 and V is TRBV7-2, with TRBD2 matching 9 bases. CDR3 length: 14 residues. V was clipped by 4 bases and J by 4 bases; unmatched bases: 4. Germline V gene sequence: CDR1 SGHTA, CDR2 FQGNSA. CDR3 sequence: CASSSGLASETQYF. CDR3 nucleotides: TGTGCCAGCAGCTCGGGACTAGCCTCAGAGACCCAGTACTTC.

The rearrangement links TRBV9 to TRBJ2-1, with D maybe TRBD2 (6 bases). V dropped 4 bases and J dropped 5 bases, with 16 bases sitting between them. This CDR3 region has 15 residues. Germline-derived CDR1 and CDR2 are SGDLS and YYNGEE. CDR3 protein: CASSPWGGADNEQFF. DNA of the CDR3: TGTGCCAGCAGCCCTTGGGGCGGGGCGGACAATGAGCAGTTCTTC.

This chain links TRBV6-5 with TRBJ1-5, with D possibly matching TRBD1 (5 bases). The CDR3 totals 14 residues. V was pared by 6 bases and J by 2 bases, with 11 bases between. Germline lookup yields CDR1 MNHEY and CDR2 SVGAGI. The CDR3 here is CASRPGFGNQPQHF. The CDR3 nucleotides are TGTGCCAGCAGACCAGGGTTCGGCAATCAGCCCCAGCATTTT.

V usage is TRBV7-2 and J usage is TRBJ2-3, with 7 positions matching TRBD2. This CDR3 has 15 amino acids. J lost 4 bases, V lost 7 bases, and 11 bases had no gene match. Germline V lookup: CDR1 SGHTA, CDR2 FQGNSA. The chain's CDR3 is CASNTYGGSADTQYF. The CDR3 DNA reads as TGTGCCAGCAACACTTACGGGGGGAGTGCAGATACGCAGTATTTT.

This chain joins TRBV6-1 and TRBJ2-2, with 8 bases matching TRBD1. With 4 bases clipped from V and 8 bases from J, the junction kept 6 bases outside the gene matches. In germline, CDR1 is MNHNS, CDR2 SASEGT. The CDR3 is made up of 14 amino acids. Here the CDR3 DNA reads TGTGCCAGCAGTGGAGACAGGGGAACGGGGGAGCTGTTTTTT. Its translation is CASSGDRGTGELFF.